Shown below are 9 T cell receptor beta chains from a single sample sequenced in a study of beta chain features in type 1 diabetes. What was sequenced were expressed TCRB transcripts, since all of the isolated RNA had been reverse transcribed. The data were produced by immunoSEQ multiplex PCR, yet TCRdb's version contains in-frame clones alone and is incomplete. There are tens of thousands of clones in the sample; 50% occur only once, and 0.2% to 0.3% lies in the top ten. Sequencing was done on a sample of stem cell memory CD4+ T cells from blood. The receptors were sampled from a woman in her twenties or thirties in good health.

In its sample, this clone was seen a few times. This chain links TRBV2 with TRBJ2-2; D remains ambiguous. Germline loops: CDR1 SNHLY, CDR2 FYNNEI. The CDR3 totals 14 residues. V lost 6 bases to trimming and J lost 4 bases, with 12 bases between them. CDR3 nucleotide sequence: TGTGCCAGCAGAATTAGGCGAGGCACCGGGGAGCTGTTTTTT. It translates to CASRIRRGTGELFF. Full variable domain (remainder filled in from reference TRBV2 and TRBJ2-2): EPEVTQTPSHQVTQMGQEVILRCVPISNHLYFYWYRQILGQKVEFLVSFYNNEISEKSEIFDDQFSVERPDGSNFTLKIRSTKLEDSAMYFCASRIRRGTGELFFGEGSRLTVL.

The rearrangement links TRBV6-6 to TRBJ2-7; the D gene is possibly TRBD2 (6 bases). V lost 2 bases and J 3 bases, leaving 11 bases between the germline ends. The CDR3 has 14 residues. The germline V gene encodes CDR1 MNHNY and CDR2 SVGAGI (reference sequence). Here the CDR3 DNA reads TGTGCCAGCAGTTACGAGAGGGGAGGCTACGAGCAGTACTTC. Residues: CASSYERGGYEQYF.

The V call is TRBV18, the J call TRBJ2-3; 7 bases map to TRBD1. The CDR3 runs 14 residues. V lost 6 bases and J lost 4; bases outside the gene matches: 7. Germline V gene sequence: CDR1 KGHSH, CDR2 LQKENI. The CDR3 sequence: CASSSGQAADTQYF. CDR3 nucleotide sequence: TGTGCCAGCTCGTCCGGACAGGCCGCAGATACGCAGTATTTT.

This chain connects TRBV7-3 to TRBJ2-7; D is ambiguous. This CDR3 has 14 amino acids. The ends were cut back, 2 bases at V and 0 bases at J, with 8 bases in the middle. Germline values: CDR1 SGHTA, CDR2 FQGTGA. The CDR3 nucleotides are TGTGCCAGCAGCTTAGCGGCTAGCTCCTACGAGCAGTACTTC. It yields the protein CASSLAASSYEQYF.

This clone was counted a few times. The DNA of the CDR3 is TGCGCCAGCAGGGCCGGGACAGGGGTTCCGGAGCAGTACTTC. Its translation is CASRAGTGVPEQYF. The chain recombines TRBV5-1 with TRBJ2-7, with 10 bases lining up with TRBD1. Germline CDR1 is SGHRS and CDR2 is YFSETQ. The CDR3 runs to 14 residues. V shed 5 bases and J 7 bases; nucleotides not matched to a gene: 9.

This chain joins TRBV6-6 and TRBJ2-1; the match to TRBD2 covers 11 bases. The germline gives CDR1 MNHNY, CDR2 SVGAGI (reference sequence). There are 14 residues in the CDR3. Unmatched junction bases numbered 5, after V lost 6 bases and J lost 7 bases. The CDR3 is CASRTSGSSNEQFF. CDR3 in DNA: TGTGCCAGCAGAACTAGCGGGAGTAGTAATGAGCAGTTCTTC.

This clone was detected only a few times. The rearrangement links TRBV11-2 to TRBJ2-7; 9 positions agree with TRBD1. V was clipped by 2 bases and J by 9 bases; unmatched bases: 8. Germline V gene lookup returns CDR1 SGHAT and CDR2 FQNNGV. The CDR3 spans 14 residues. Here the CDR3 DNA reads TGTGCCAGCAGCTTATGGGACAGGGAAGGAGGGCAGTACTTC. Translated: CASSLWDREGGQYF.

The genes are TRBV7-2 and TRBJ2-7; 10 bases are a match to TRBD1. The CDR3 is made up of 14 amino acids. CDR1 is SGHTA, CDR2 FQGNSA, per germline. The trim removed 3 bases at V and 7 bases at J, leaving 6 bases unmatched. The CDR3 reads CASSLDRGWGEQYF. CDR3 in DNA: TGTGCCAGCAGCTTGGACAGGGGGTGGGGTGAGCAGTACTTC.

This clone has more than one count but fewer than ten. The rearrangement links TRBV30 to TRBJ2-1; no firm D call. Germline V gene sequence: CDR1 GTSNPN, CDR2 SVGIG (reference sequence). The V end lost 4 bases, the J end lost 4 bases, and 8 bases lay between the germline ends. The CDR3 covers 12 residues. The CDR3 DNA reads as TGTGCCTGGACCAGGCCTTACAATGAGCAGTTCTTC. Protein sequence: CAWTRPYNEQFF.